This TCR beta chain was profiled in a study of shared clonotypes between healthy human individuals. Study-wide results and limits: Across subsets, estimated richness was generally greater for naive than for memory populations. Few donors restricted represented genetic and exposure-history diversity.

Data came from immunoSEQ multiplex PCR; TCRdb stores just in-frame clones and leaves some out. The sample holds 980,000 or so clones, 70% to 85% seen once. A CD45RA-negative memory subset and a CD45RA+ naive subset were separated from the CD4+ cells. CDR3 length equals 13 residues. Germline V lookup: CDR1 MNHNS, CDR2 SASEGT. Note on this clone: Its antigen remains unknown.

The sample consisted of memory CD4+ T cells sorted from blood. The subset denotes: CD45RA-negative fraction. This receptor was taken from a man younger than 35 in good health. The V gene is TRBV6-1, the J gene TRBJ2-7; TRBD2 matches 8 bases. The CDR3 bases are TGTGGATCGGTAAGCGGGAGAAACAACGAGCAGTACTTC. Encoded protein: CGSVSGRNNEQYF.